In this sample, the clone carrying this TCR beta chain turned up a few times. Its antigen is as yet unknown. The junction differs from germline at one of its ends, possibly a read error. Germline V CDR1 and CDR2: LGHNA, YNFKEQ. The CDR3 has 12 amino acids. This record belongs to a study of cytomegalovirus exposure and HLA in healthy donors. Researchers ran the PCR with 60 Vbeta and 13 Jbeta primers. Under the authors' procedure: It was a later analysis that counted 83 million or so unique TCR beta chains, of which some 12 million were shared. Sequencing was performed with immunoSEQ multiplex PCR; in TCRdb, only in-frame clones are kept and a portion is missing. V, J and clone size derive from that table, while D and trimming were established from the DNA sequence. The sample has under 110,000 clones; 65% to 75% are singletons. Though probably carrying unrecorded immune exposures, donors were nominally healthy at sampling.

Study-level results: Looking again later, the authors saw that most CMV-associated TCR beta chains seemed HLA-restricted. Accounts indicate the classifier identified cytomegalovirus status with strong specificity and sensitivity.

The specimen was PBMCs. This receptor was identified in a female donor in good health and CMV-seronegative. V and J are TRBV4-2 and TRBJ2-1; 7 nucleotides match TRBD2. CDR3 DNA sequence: TGTGCCAGCAGCCAAGACGAGCGGGGTGAGATCTTC. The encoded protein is CASSQDERGEIF.